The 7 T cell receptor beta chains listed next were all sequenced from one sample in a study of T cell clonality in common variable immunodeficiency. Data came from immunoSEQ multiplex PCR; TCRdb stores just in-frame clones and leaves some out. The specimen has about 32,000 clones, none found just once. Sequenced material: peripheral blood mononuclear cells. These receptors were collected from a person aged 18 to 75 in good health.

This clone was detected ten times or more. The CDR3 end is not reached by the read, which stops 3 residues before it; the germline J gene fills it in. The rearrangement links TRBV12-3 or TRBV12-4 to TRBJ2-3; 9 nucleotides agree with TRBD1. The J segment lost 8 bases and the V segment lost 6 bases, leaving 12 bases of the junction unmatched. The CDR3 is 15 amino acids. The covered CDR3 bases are TGTGCCAGCAGCTTCCGGGACAGGGCGGTAGGTACG. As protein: CASSFRDRAVGT. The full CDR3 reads CASSFRDRAVGTQYF.

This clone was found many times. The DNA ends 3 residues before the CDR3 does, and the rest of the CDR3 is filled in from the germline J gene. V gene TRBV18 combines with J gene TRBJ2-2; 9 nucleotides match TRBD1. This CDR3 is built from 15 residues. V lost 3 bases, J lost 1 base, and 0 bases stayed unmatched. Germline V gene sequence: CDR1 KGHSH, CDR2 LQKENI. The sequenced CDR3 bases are TGTGCCAGCTCACCGGGACAGGGGAACACCGGGGAG. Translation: CASSPGQGNTGE. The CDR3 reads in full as CASSPGQGNTGELFF. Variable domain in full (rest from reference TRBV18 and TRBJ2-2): NAGVMQNPRHLVRRRGQEARLRCSPMKGHSHVYWYRQLPEEGLKFMVYLQKENIIDESGMPKERFSAEFPKEGPSILRIQQVVRGDSAAYFCASSPGQGNTGELFFGEGSRLTVL.

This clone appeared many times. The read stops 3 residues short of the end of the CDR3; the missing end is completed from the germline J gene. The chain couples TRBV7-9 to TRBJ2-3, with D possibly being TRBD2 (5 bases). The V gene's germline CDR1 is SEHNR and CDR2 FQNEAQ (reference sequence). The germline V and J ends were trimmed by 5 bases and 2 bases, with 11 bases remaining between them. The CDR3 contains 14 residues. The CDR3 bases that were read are TGTGCCAGCAGCCTGAGCGGAGCCACAGATACG. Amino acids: CASSLSGATDT. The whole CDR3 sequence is CASSLSGATDTQYF.

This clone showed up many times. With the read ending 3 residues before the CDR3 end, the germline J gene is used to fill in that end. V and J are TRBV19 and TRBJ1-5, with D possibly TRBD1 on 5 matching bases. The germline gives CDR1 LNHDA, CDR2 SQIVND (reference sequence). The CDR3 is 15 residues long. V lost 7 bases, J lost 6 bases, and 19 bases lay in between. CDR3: CASTPREQGTQPQHF. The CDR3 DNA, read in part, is TGTGCCAGTACCCCTCGTGAGCAGGGAACTCAGCCC.

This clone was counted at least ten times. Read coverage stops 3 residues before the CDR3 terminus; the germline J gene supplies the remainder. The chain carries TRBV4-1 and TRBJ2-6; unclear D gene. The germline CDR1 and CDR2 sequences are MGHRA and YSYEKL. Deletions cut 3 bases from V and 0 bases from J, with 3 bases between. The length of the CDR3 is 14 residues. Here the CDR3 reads CASSHNSGANVLTF. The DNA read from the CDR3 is TGCGCCAGCAGCCATAACTCTGGGGCCAACGTC.

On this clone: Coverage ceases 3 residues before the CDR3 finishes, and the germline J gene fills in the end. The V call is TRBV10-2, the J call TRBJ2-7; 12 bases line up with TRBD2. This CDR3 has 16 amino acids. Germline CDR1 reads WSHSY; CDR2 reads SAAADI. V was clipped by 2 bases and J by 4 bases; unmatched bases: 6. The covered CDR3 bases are TGCGCCAGCAGTGAGGGAGGGACTAGCGGGTTATACGAG. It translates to CASSEGGTSGLYE. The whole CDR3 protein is CASSEGGTSGLYEQYF.

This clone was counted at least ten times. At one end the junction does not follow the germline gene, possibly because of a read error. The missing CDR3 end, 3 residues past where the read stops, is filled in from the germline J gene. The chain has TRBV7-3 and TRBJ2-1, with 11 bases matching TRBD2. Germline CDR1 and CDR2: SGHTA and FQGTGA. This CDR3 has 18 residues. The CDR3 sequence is CASSLTRLAGMGNDEQFF. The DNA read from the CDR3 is TGTGCCAGCAGCCTAACCCGACTAGCGGGAATGGGGAATGATGAG.